The 20 T cell receptor beta chains presented below share a single source sample, sequenced in a study of cytomegalovirus exposure and HLA in healthy donors. The PCR had 60 Vbeta and 13 Jbeta primers. Here immunoSEQ multiplex PCR was the method, and the copy in TCRdb shows in-frame clones only, minus some. The sample yields fewer than 200,000 clones, roughly 84% seen once. Material: PBMCs. These receptor sequences come from a man aged 25 to 40 in good health and CMV-seronegative.

The gene calls are TRBV27 and TRBJ2-1, with a tentative D call TRBD2 (7 bases). The germline gives CDR1 MNHEY, CDR2 SMNVEV (reference sequence). The CDR3 contains 15 residues. V gave up 6 bases and J gave up 7 bases, with 19 bases separating them. This chain's CDR3 is CASRPWGGRQNEQFF. CDR3 coding DNA: TGTGCCAGCAGGCCATGGGGGGGCCGACAGAATGAGCAGTTCTTC.

V usage is TRBV19 and J usage is TRBJ1-6; TRBD1 aligns across 9 bases. The germline V gene has CDR1 LNHDA and CDR2 SQIVND (reference sequence). The CDR3 is made up of 18 amino acids. With 6 bases clipped from V and 0 bases from J, the junction kept 9 bases outside the gene matches. CDR3 bases: TGTGCCAGTAGGGGGACAGGGTCCTCCAGCTCCTATAATTCACCCCTCCACTTT. Protein sequence: CASRGTGSSSSYNSPLHF.

CDR3 region: CASSLQYGAYEQYF. In nucleotides, the CDR3 is TGCGCCAGCAGCTTGCAGTACGGAGCCTACGAGCAGTACTTC. The chain couples TRBV5-1 to TRBJ2-7, with no clear D. CDR1 is SGHRS, CDR2 YFSETQ, per germline. The CDR3 consists of 14 residues. V was cut by 1 base and J by 2 bases, with 10 bases left in between.

This clone was detected only once. The V gene is TRBV14, the J gene TRBJ2-1; a weak D match, TRBD2 (5 bases). The V gene lost 1 base and the J gene lost 0 bases, with 7 bases spanning the gap. CDR1 and CDR2 (germline): SGHDN, FVKESK. CDR3 size: 15 residues. The CDR3, as DNA: TGTGCCAGCAGCCAAGCGGGGAGCTCCTACAATGAGCAGTTCTTC. Protein product: CASSQAGSSYNEQFF.

This chain connects TRBV29-1 to TRBJ1-3; D is unresolved. This CDR3 spans 13 amino acids. CDR1 and CDR2 (germline): SQVTM, ANQGSEA. Trimming removed 4 bases from V and 2 bases from J, with 9 bases in between. CDR3 protein: CSVGEVPGNTIYF. The CDR3 coding sequence is TGCAGCGTTGGTGAGGTCCCTGGAAACACCATATATTTT.

The rearrangement links TRBV7-9 to TRBJ2-7; D uncertain. The CDR3 covers 15 residues. Germline V gene sequence: CDR1 SEHNR, CDR2 FQNEAQ (reference sequence). The V end lost 2 bases, the J end lost 4 bases, and 15 bases lay between the germline ends. CDR3 amino acids: CASSLLAPGSYEQYF. Written as DNA, the CDR3 is TGTGCCAGCAGCTTATTGGCCCCAGGTTCTTACGAGCAGTACTTC.

V usage is TRBV11-3 and J usage is TRBJ2-5, with 15 bases that match TRBD2. The V and J ends lost 4 bases and 5 bases, in that order; junction bases with no gene match: 2. Germline CDR1 SGHNT, CDR2 YENEEA. The CDR3 consists of 15 residues. This chain's CDR3 is CASSSGTSGGETQYF. DNA for the CDR3: TGTGCCAGCAGCTCGGGGACTAGCGGGGGGGAGACCCAGTACTTC.

The chain is built from TRBV7-6 and TRBJ2-5, with D maybe TRBD1 (5 bases). Trimming removed 1 base from V and 1 base from J, with 7 bases in between. CDR1 is SGHVS and CDR2 is FNYEAQ in the germline V gene. The length of the CDR3 is 14 residues. The CDR3 loop is CASSLGGFQETQYF. The CDR3 coding sequence is TGTGCCAGCAGCTTAGGGGGCTTCCAAGAGACCCAGTACTTC.

The chain joins TRBV9 to TRBJ1-1; weak D call: TRBD1 (6 bases). Per germline, CDR1 SGDLS and CDR2 YYNGEE. V was shortened by 3 bases and J by 5 bases, with 14 bases between the two germline ends. The CDR3 is 14 residues long. The CDR3 loop reads CASSALQGKTEAFF. The CDR3 nucleotides read TGTGCCAGCAGCGCCCTACAGGGAAAAACTGAAGCTTTCTTT.

The genes are TRBV15 and TRBJ1-1, with 9 bases aligning to TRBD1. This CDR3 region has 14 residues. CDR1 is LNHNV and CDR2 is YYDKDF in the germline V gene (reference sequence). With 3 bases clipped from V and 5 bases from J, the junction kept 4 bases outside the gene matches. The CDR3 region is CATSRRQGGTEAFF. The CDR3 DNA is TGTGCCACCAGCAGGAGACAGGGGGGGACTGAAGCTTTCTTT. The whole variable domain, filled in from reference TRBV15 and TRBJ1-1, reads DAMVIQNPRYQVTQFGKPVTLSCSQTLNHNVMYWYQQKSSQAPKLLFHYYDKDFNNEADTPDNFQSRRPNTSFCFLDIRSPGLGDTAMYLCATSRRQGGTEAFFGQGTRLTVV.

V is TRBV7-8 and J is TRBJ2-7, with 8 bases identical to TRBD2. Trimming removed 2 bases from V and 0 bases from J; junction bases left unmatched: 0. The CDR3 runs to 14 residues. Germline V lookup: CDR1 SGHVS, CDR2 FQNEAQ. The CDR3 spells CASSLSGSSYEQYF. The CDR3 region has the DNA TGTGCCAGCAGCTTAAGCGGGAGCTCCTACGAGCAGTACTTC.

The rearrangement uses TRBV6-5 and TRBJ1-6; no reliable D call. V lost 0 bases and J lost 7, with 10 bases in between. CDR1 and CDR2 from the germline V gene are MNHEY and SVGAGI. The CDR3 has 15 amino acids. DNA for the CDR3: TGTGCCAGCAGTTACTCGATCCAGGCAAATTCACCCCTCCACTTT. Its translation is CASSYSIQANSPLHF.

The V gene is TRBV29-1, the J gene TRBJ2-3; TRBD2 is a possible D gene (6 bases). CDR1 and CDR2 from the germline V gene are SQVTM and ANQGSEA. The germline V and J ends were trimmed by 0 bases and 4 bases, with 14 bases remaining between them. The CDR3 is 15 residues long. This chain's CDR3 is CSVEDLGGVADTQYF. The CDR3, as DNA: TGCAGCGTTGAAGATCTGGGGGGAGTGGCAGATACGCAGTATTTT.

This chain connects TRBV2 to TRBJ1-5, with 9 bases lining up with TRBD1. V lost 6 bases, J lost 6 bases, and 9 bases stayed unmatched. CDR3 size: 15 residues. CDR1 and CDR2 from the germline V gene are SNHLY and FYNNEI. CDR3 residues: CASRPGQGRSQPQHF. CDR3 nucleotides: TGTGCCAGCAGGCCGGGACAGGGACGATCTCAGCCCCAGCATTTT.

This chain joins TRBV9 and TRBJ1-2; 7 nucleotides align to TRBD1. The V gene end was trimmed by 6 bases and the J gene end by 2 bases; junction bases not matched to a gene: 7. CDR3 length: 14 amino acids. Germline V gene lookup returns CDR1 SGDLS and CDR2 YYNGEE. The CDR3 protein is CASTRTGSNYGYTF. CDR3 nucleotide sequence: TGTGCCAGCACCCGGACAGGTTCAAACTATGGCTACACCTTC.

This rearrangement joins TRBV5-1 to TRBJ2-5; D is possibly TRBD2 (6 bases). V lost 4 bases to trimming and J lost 1 base, with 11 bases between them. Germline CDR1 is SGHRS and CDR2 is YFSETQ. This CDR3 region has 14 residues. The CDR3 DNA follows: TGCGCCAGCAGCACGGGGACTGGCCAAGAGACCCAGTACTTC. Its translation: CASSTGTGQETQYF.

V is TRBV7-3 and J is TRBJ2-1, with D perhaps matching TRBD1 (5 bases). V was pared by 4 bases and J by 8 bases, with 21 bases between. Germline V gene data show CDR1 as SGHTA and CDR2 as FQGTGA. CDR3 size: 16 residues. CDR3 DNA sequence: TGTGCCAGCAGCTCCCTAGGGGTAATTAGTGGGGATGAGCAGTTCTTC. Residues: CASSSLGVISGDEQFF. The full variable domain, rest sourced from reference TRBV7-3 and TRBJ2-1, is GAGVSQTPSNKVTEKGKYVELRCDPISGHTALYWYRQSLGQGPEFLIYFQGTGAADDSGLPNDRFFAVRPEGSVSTLKIQRTERGDSAVYLCASSSLGVISGDEQFFGPGTRLTVL.

This chain joins TRBV28 and TRBJ1-1; D might be TRBD1 (6 bases). Trimming cost V 2 bases and J 5 bases, with 15 bases left between them. This CDR3 region has 15 residues. The germline gives CDR1 MDHEN, CDR2 SYDVKM. The CDR3 nucleotides read TGTGCCAGCAGTTTACGAGGGGGTCAGGGGACTGAAGCTTTCTTT. Translating it yields CASSLRGGQGTEAFF. Drawing the rest from reference TRBV28 and TRBJ1-1, the complete variable domain is DVKVTQSSRYLVKRTGEKVFLECVQDMDHENMFWYRQDPGLGLRLIYFSYDVKMKEKGDIPEGYSVSREKKERFSLILESASTNQTSMYLCASSLRGGQGTEAFFGQGTRLTVV.

V and J are TRBV28 and TRBJ2-7; 9 bases map to TRBD1. Germline CDR1 and CDR2: MDHEN and SYDVKM. This CDR3 is 14 amino acids long. With 2 bases clipped from V and 7 bases from J, the junction kept 6 bases outside the gene matches. The CDR3 reads CASSLHGTGREQYF. The CDR3 coding sequence is TGTGCCAGCAGTTTACATGGGACAGGGAGAGAGCAGTACTTC.

This clone has a single count. The chain recombines TRBV11-2 with TRBJ1-2; 12 bases align to TRBD1. Losses at the gene ends were 6 bases for V and 7 bases for J; bases not matched to a gene: 12. Germline lookup yields CDR1 SGHAT and CDR2 FQNNGV. The CDR3 spans 16 residues. The CDR3 DNA follows: TGTGCCAGCAGGGCCGGGACAGGGGGCGTTAAGGGTGGCTACACCTTC. It translates to CASRAGTGGVKGGYTF.